One and the same sample provided the 31 T cell receptor beta chains below, sequenced in a study of T cells after somatic rescue of genetic block. The table came from immunoSEQ multiplex PCR; TCRdb's copy has only in-frame clones and leaves some out. This table holds about 15,000 clones, about 70% found once. The specimen was peripheral blood mononuclear cells (PBMCs). The receptors derive from a man aged 18 to 30.

The chain employs TRBV5-1 and TRBJ1-1; TRBD1 aligns across 10 bases. CDR3 length equals 16 residues. CDR1 and CDR2 from the germline V gene are SGHRS and YFSETQ. J gave up 0 bases and V 4 bases, and 6 bases lay outside the gene matches. CDR3 sequence reads: CASSHGTGAVNTEAFF. In DNA form, the CDR3 reads TGCGCCAGCAGCCACGGGACAGGGGCCGTGAACACTGAAGCTTTCTTT.

This clone is medium-sized (0.01 to 0.1%). The chain combines TRBV7-6 with TRBJ2-7, with D possibly TRBD1 on 6 matching bases. The germline V gene encodes CDR1 SGHVS and CDR2 FNYEAQ. The CDR3 covers 14 residues. V gave up 0 bases and J gave up 4 bases, with 10 bases separating them. The CDR3 protein is CASSLAGHMYEQYF. CDR3 bases: TGTGCCAGCAGCTTAGCGGGACATATGTACGAGCAGTACTTC.

V usage is TRBV5-1 and J usage is TRBJ2-5; no definite D call. Trimming left V 0 bases short and J 8 bases short, with 8 bases between. The CDR3 runs to 12 residues. Germline CDR1 SGHRS, CDR2 YFSETQ. DNA of the CDR3: TGCGCCAGCAGCTTGGACGGAATAACCCAGTACTTC. Translated, it gives CASSLDGITQYF.

The chain combines TRBV18 with TRBJ1-1; D remains ambiguous. The length of the CDR3 is 14 residues. Germline lookup yields CDR1 KGHSH and CDR2 LQKENI. Trimming shortened V by 1 base and J by 4 bases, and 10 bases separated the two germline ends. CDR3 sequence: CASSPQGVGTEAFF. As DNA, the CDR3 is TGTGCCAGCTCACCACAGGGAGTGGGCACTGAAGCTTTCTTT.

This chain links TRBV7-9 with TRBJ2-3; D possibly corresponds to TRBD2 (5 bases). The V end was cut by 5 bases, the J end by 4 bases, with 16 bases between. CDR1 is SEHNR and CDR2 is FQNEAQ in the germline V gene (reference sequence). The CDR3 has 15 amino acids. The CDR3 is CASSPGKIDPDTQYF. In nucleotides, the CDR3 is TGTGCCAGCAGCCCCGGGAAGATCGACCCAGATACGCAGTATTTT.

This clone is labeled medium-sized. The genes are TRBV10-3 and TRBJ2-5; 8 bases line up with TRBD1. The V segment lost 2 bases and the J segment 5 bases; nucleotides outside the gene matches: 1. Germline loops: CDR1 ENHRY, CDR2 SYGVKD. The CDR3 runs 13 residues. The CDR3 is CAISETGGETQYF. The DNA of the CDR3 is TGTGCCATCAGTGAGACAGGGGGGGAGACCCAGTACTTC.

The gene calls are TRBV10-3 and TRBJ2-7; 10 nucleotides agree with TRBD1. Germline trimming cut 11 bases from V and 5 bases from J; bases unmatched to any gene: 12. CDR1 and CDR2 (germline): ENHRY, SYGVKD. The CDR3 loop spans 14 amino acids. In nucleotides, the CDR3 is TGTGCCCCACCCCGCCGGGACAGGGGCCACGAGCAGTACTTC. This codes for CAPPRRDRGHEQYF.

Note on this clone: Relative to the germline gene, one junction end is altered; a read error may explain this. This sequence joins TRBV4-1 and TRBJ2-2; possibly TRBD1 for D (6 bases). CDR1 MGHRA and CDR2 YSYEKL come from the germline V gene. The CDR3 has 15 residues. CDR3 coding DNA: TGCGCCAGCAGCCGTGGGACATCGAACGCCGGGGAGCTGTTTTTT. Translating it yields CASSRGTSNAGELFF.

V and J are TRBV6-1 and TRBJ2-5; 11 bases are shared with TRBD2. The assigned J gene may be wrong: the sequence end matches TRBJ2-7 better. Germline V gene lookup returns CDR1 MNHNS and CDR2 SASEGT. This CDR3 has 15 amino acids. The DNA for the CDR3 is TGTGCCAGCAGTTTTAGACTAGCGGGAACCTACGAGCAGTACTTC. It yields the protein CASSFRLAGTYEQYF.

The chain joins TRBV13 to TRBJ2-7, with 15 bases aligning to TRBD2. The CDR3 totals 16 residues. CDR1 is PRHDT, CDR2 FYEKMQ, per germline (reference sequence). Trimming took 4 bases from V and 7 from J; bases not matched to a gene: 8. The CDR3 here is CASSSWTSGGAEEQYF. CDR3 nucleotides: TGTGCCAGCAGCTCATGGACTAGCGGGGGGGCCGAGGAGCAGTACTTC.

This chain joins TRBV7-2 and TRBJ2-3, with TRBD2 as a possible D gene (5 bases). The CDR3 length is 13 residues. The germline gives CDR1 SGHTA, CDR2 FQGNSA. Between the trimmed V and J ends, which lost 5 bases and 2 bases, there was a span of 8 bases. CDR3: CASSRTFTDTQYF. The CDR3 region has the DNA TGTGCCAGCAGCAGGACTTTCACAGATACGCAGTATTTT.

The sample holds a few counts of this clone. V and J are TRBV5-1 and TRBJ2-6; weak D call: TRBD2 (6 bases). The CDR3 length is 18 residues. CDR1 is SGHRS, CDR2 YFSETQ, per germline. V was pared by 1 base and J by 0 bases, with 14 bases between. CDR3 coding DNA: TGCGCCAGCAGCTTGAGCGGGCAGGGCGACTCTGGGGCCAACGTCCTGACTTTC. Translated: CASSLSGQGDSGANVLTF.

This clone was observed a handful of times. The rearrangement uses TRBV7-6 and TRBJ2-7; D unclear. CDR3 size: 12 residues. V shed 5 bases and J shed 2 bases, with 7 bases lying between them. CDR1 is SGHVS and CDR2 is FNYEAQ in the germline V gene. The CDR3 here is CASSLLTYEQYF. In nucleotides, the CDR3 is TGTGCCAGCAGCCTACTGACCTACGAGCAGTACTTC.

In its sample, this clone was seen once. V and J are TRBV18 and TRBJ2-3, with D tentatively TRBD1 (6 bases). The CDR3 length is 14 residues. Germline V gene sequence: CDR1 KGHSH, CDR2 LQKENI. V lost 6 bases and J lost 3, with 13 bases in between. The CDR3: CASSPKGVTDTQYF. DNA of the CDR3: TGTGCCAGCTCGCCGAAGGGGGTAACAGATACGCAGTATTTT.

The chain links TRBV5-4 to TRBJ1-6; maybe TRBD1 (5 bases). Trimming pared 0 bases from V and 7 bases from J, leaving 14 bases between. The germline V gene has CDR1 SGHNT and CDR2 YYREEE (reference sequence). CDR3 length: 16 amino acids. CDR3 in amino acids: CASSLGSWRTNSPLHF. In DNA, the CDR3 is TGTGCCAGCAGCTTGGGATCCTGGCGGACAAATTCACCCCTCCACTTT. The entire variable domain, with the rest obtained from reference TRBV5-4 and TRBJ1-6, is as follows: ETGVTQSPTHLIKTRGQQVTLRCSSQSGHNTVSWYQQALGQGPQFIFQYYREEENGRGNFPPRFSGLQFPNYSSELNVNALELDDSALYLCASSLGSWRTNSPLHFGNGTRLTVT.

This chain uses TRBV7-6 with TRBJ1-1, with 7 bases matching TRBD1. Germline CDR1 and CDR2: SGHVS and FNYEAQ. V dropped 3 bases and J dropped 2; count of bases not matched to a gene: 3. This CDR3 comprises 14 residues. The CDR3 spells CASSLTGPNTEAFF. The DNA of the CDR3 is TGTGCCAGCAGCTTGACAGGGCCCAACACTGAAGCTTTCTTT.

The chain recombines TRBV6-1 with TRBJ1-5; a possible D gene is TRBD1 (6 bases). Germline loops: CDR1 MNHNS, CDR2 SASEGT. This CDR3 spans 18 amino acids. The V end was cut by 4 bases, the J end by 4 bases, with 23 bases between. CDR3 region: CASSVGVITGRGNQPQHF. DNA for the CDR3: TGTGCCAGCAGTGTGGGGGTCATTACAGGGAGGGGAAATCAGCCCCAGCATTTT.

V is TRBV11-3 and J is TRBJ2-3, with D perhaps matching TRBD2 (7 bases). This CDR3 contains 15 residues. Germline loops: CDR1 SGHNT, CDR2 YENEEA. Between the trimmed V and J ends, which lost 1 base and 1 base, there was a span of 9 bases. The CDR3 sequence is CASSLAGGGTDTQYF. CDR3 DNA sequence: TGTGCCAGCAGCTTAGCGGGGGGCGGCACAGATACGCAGTATTTT.

The V gene is TRBV25-1, the J gene TRBJ1-5; 8 bases map to TRBD1. Germline-derived CDR1 and CDR2 are MGHDK and SYGVNS. V lost 3 bases, J lost 1 base, and 2 bases stayed unmatched. The CDR3 loop spans 15 amino acids. The CDR3 nucleotides are TGTGCCAGCAGTGAGACAGGGGAGAGCAATCAGCCCCAGCATTTT. Translated: CASSETGESNQPQHF.

CDR3 DNA: TGTGCCAGCAGCTTGGGGCGGGTGGACTATGGCTACACCTTC. It encodes CASSLGRVDYGYTF. The rearrangement uses TRBV5-6 and TRBJ1-2, with D uncertain. The CDR3 is 14 residues long. The germline V and J ends were trimmed by 0 bases and 3 bases, with 9 bases remaining between them. Germline-derived CDR1 and CDR2 are SGHDT and YYEEEE.

The CDR3 DNA sequence: TGCGCCAGCAGCCAAGACGAGACCCTGGGTAATGAGCAGTTCTTC. Its protein is CASSQDETLGNEQFF. The gene calls are TRBV4-1 and TRBJ2-1, with D hard to call. Trimming left V 0 bases short and J 7 bases short, with 13 bases between. The CDR3 contains 15 residues. Germline V gene sequence: CDR1 MGHRA, CDR2 YSYEKL.

The rearrangement joins TRBV5-1 to TRBJ1-2; D is unresolved. This CDR3 contains 12 residues. Germline values: CDR1 SGHRS, CDR2 YFSETQ. The V end was cut by 8 bases, the J end by 5 bases, with 13 bases between. The CDR3 DNA reads as TGCGCCAGTGGGTCGACCTTTTATGGCTACACCTTC. It is translated as CASGSTFYGYTF.

J is TRBJ2-5 and V is TRBV10-3, with D perhaps TRBD1 (6 bases). From germline, CDR1 is ENHRY and CDR2 SYGVKD. CDR3 size: 13 residues. V shed 6 bases and J shed 5 bases, with 13 bases lying between them. The CDR3 DNA reads TGTGCCATCAGAACAGGGCCAGGGGAGACCCAGTACTTC. This codes for CAIRTGPGETQYF.

The chain carries TRBV9 and TRBJ2-1, with D possibly matching TRBD1 (6 bases). The CDR3 covers 15 residues. V was shortened by 4 bases and J by 6 bases, with 17 bases between the two germline ends. Germline lookup yields CDR1 SGDLS and CDR2 YYNGEE. The CDR3 region is CASSTQGLQGNEQFF. CDR3 coding DNA: TGTGCCAGCAGCACCCAGGGCCTACAGGGCAATGAGCAGTTCTTC.

This clone was seen only a few times. V is TRBV10-3 and J is TRBJ1-1; TRBD1 might be the D (6 bases). Trimming cost V 6 bases and J 1 base, with 12 bases left between them. Germline V gene sequence: CDR1 ENHRY, CDR2 SYGVKD. The CDR3 length is 14 residues. The DNA of the CDR3 is TGTGCCATCAGGGCAGGGGATAGGAACACTGAAGCTTTCTTT. This sequence encodes CAIRAGDRNTEAFF.

This clone was found a few times. This chain connects TRBV5-4 to TRBJ2-1; D is perhaps TRBD2 (5 bases). The CDR3 consists of 15 residues. The V end lost 5 bases, the J end lost 0 bases, and 12 bases lay between the germline ends. Germline V gene sequence: CDR1 SGHNT, CDR2 YYREEE (reference sequence). For the CDR3, the DNA is TGTGCCAGCAGACCTACTAGAAGCTCCTACAATGAGCAGTTCTTC. Protein product: CASRPTRSSYNEQFF.

The chain is built from TRBV21-1 and TRBJ2-1; the table's D call, TRBD2, has no DNA check behind it. TRBV21-1 is a pseudogene segment. The CDR3 has 15 amino acids. The DNA of the CDR3 is TGTGCCAGCAGCAGGGGACTAGCGGGGATTAATGAGCAGTTCTTC. This codes for CASSRGLAGINEQFF.

The count of this clone is one. The gene calls are TRBV7-2 and TRBJ2-3; 12 bases fit TRBD2. The germline V gene has CDR1 SGHTA and CDR2 FQGNSA. Unmatched junction bases numbered 9, after V lost 5 bases and J lost 0 bases. This CDR3 is built from 18 residues. Here the CDR3 DNA reads TGTGCCAGCAGCGTTAGGCCCCTAGCGGGAGGGAGCACAGATACGCAGTATTTT. Translated: CASSVRPLAGGSTDTQYF.

The genes are TRBV18 and TRBJ2-1; 11 bases align to TRBD2. Germline CDR1 KGHSH, CDR2 LQKENI. Trimming removed 4 bases from V and 6 bases from J; junction bases left unmatched: 2. This CDR3 spans 14 amino acids. The CDR3 spells CASSLTSGSNEQFF. CDR3 sequence (DNA): TGTGCCAGCTCACTTACTAGCGGGAGCAATGAGCAGTTCTTC.

This chain links TRBV27 with TRBJ1-2, with no clear D. The CDR3 is 15 amino acids. Germline assignment: CDR1 MNHEY and CDR2 SMNVEV (reference sequence). V lost 0 bases and J 3 bases, leaving 11 bases between the germline ends. The CDR3 is CASSLSIGRDYGYTF. In DNA, the CDR3 is TGTGCCAGCAGTTTATCGATCGGGCGCGACTATGGCTACACCTTC.

The CDR3 region is CASGRASFSNYGYTF. In nucleotides, the CDR3 is TGTGCCAGCGGCCGAGCCTCGTTCTCTAACTATGGCTACACCTTC. This chain uses TRBV27 with TRBJ1-2; D is unresolved. There are 15 residues in the CDR3. CDR1 and CDR2 from the germline V gene are MNHEY and SMNVEV (reference sequence). The V and J ends lost 8 bases and 0 bases respectively, with 16 bases between them.